One and the same sample provided the 23 T cell receptor beta chains below, sequenced in a study of low-dose radiotherapy and immunotherapy resistance in tumors. Primers used for first-strand cDNA, a TRAV- and TRBV-specific set, covered both alpha and beta chains. For amplifying TCRs, the PCR ran for about 22 cycles with Phusion, which was used together with a constant-region primer and the adapter on the V primers. MiXCR, run by TCRdb on the reads, gives a single entry per CDR3 protein. The repertoire has nearly 60,000 distinct CDR3 sequences, 23% of them found once; the top ten carry around 7%. Time point meaning: after trial treatment. Treatment meaning: LDRT plus nivolumab, ipilimumab, low-dose cyclophosphamide and aspirin (RACIN trial). The sequencing used PBMCs, collected after low-dose radiotherapy plus immunotherapy. All receptors come from a male donor with prostate cancer.

The table lists this clonotype with many counts. The V gene is TRBV30, the J gene TRBJ2-3; maybe TRBD2 (5 bases). V was trimmed by 5 bases and J by 4 bases, leaving 10 bases between them. The CDR3 length is 12 residues. In germline, CDR1 is GTSNPN, CDR2 SVGIG (reference sequence). CDR3: CAWSRGPDTQYF. The CDR3 DNA is TGTGCCTGGTCAAGAGGGCCAGATACGCAGTATTTT.

The table lists this clonotype with a few counts. This is likely an artifact of a read error, given a far larger clone one base away. The chain has TRBV5-5 and TRBJ2-7; tentative D call: TRBD2 (5 bases). Trimming took off 1 base at V and 7 bases at J, with 21 bases between the two ends. The CDR3 length is 16 residues. Germline-derived CDR1 and CDR2 are SGHKS and YYEKEE (reference sequence). The CDR3 here is CASSLFLRVGYNEQYF. The CDR3 coding sequence is TGTGCCAGCAGCTTGTTTTTGCGGGTGGGCTACAATGAGCAGTACTTC.

This clonotype was recorded at least ten times. The chain employs TRBV6-2 or TRBV6-3 and TRBJ1-2; D unresolved. Trimming pared 6 bases from V and 0 bases from J, leaving 8 bases between. The CDR3 spans 13 residues. Per germline, CDR1 MNHEY and CDR2 SVGEGT. CDR3 DNA: TGTGCCAGCAGGACGGTAACTAACTATGGCTACACCTTC. Translating it yields CASRTVTNYGYTF.

V usage is TRBV29-1 and J usage is TRBJ2-1, with 8 bases aligning to TRBD1. V was pared by 5 bases and J by 0 bases, with 3 bases of the junction left unmatched. CDR3 length: 14 amino acids. CDR1 and CDR2 from the germline V gene are SQVTM and ANQGSEA. The CDR3 region is CSVTTGGSYNEQFF. CDR3 DNA: TGCAGCGTTACCACAGGGGGCTCCTACAATGAGCAGTTCTTC.

This clonotype has only one observation. This rearrangement joins TRBV7-9 to TRBJ1-1; D remains unclear. The CDR3 extends over 14 amino acids. Germline CDR1 and CDR2: SEHNR and FQNEAQ (reference sequence). The V end was cut by 2 bases, the J end by 6 bases, with 13 bases between. CDR3 loop: CASSLQMNIPEAFF. The DNA of the CDR3 is TGTGCCAGCAGCTTACAGATGAACATCCCTGAAGCTTTCTTT.

The sample holds many counts of this clonotype. V is TRBV20-1 and J is TRBJ2-5, with TRBD2 identical over 8 bases. Germline-derived CDR1 and CDR2 are DFQATT and SNEGSKA (reference sequence). V was clipped by 3 bases and J by 5 bases; unmatched bases: 5. This CDR3 spans 13 amino acids. CDR3 nucleotide sequence: TGCAGTGCTAGCGGGGGGGACGGCGAGACCCAGTACTTC. It specifies CSASGGDGETQYF.

This clonotype was seen at least ten times. In nucleotides, the CDR3 is TGTGCCAGCAGCTTAGCTCACGGGAGAGATCCCTACGAGCAGTACTTC. Its translation: CASSLAHGRDPYEQYF. The rearrangement links TRBV7-6 to TRBJ2-7, with D perhaps matching TRBD2 (6 bases). V gave up 0 bases and J gave up 2 bases, with 14 bases separating them. The CDR3 has 16 residues. The V gene's germline CDR1 is SGHVS and CDR2 FNYEAQ.

This clonotype has a count of ten or more. The CDR3 sequence: CASSRGQEVNSPLHF. The CDR3 DNA sequence: TGCGCCAGCAGCCGTGGACAGGAGGTAAATTCACCCCTCCACTTT. The gene calls are TRBV5-1 and TRBJ1-6; 7 bases match TRBD1. J was trimmed by 7 bases and V by 4 bases; bases with no gene match: 8. This CDR3 is 15 amino acids long. Germline assignment: CDR1 SGHRS and CDR2 YFSETQ.

This clonotype came up a few times. J is TRBJ2-2 and V is TRBV7-8; D may be TRBD1 or TRBD2 (5 bases each). CDR1 is SGHVS and CDR2 is FQNEAQ in the germline V gene. V dropped 3 bases and J dropped 8 bases, with 13 bases sitting between them. The CDR3 sequence is 14 residues long. Here the CDR3 DNA reads TGTGCCAGCAGCTTTAATCTGAGGGGAGGGGAGCTGTTTTTT. Translation: CASSFNLRGGELFF. The complete variable domain, with remaining parts taken from reference TRBV7-8 and TRBJ2-2, reads GAGVSQSPRYKVAKRGQDVALRCDPISGHVSLFWYQQALGQGPEFLTYFQNEAQLDKSGLPSDRFFAERPEGSVSTLKIQRTQQEDSAVYLCASSFNLRGGELFFGEGSRLTVL.

Of note for this clonotype: A read error is the likely source, as a far larger clone sits one nucleotide away. V gene TRBV6-6 combines with J gene TRBJ2-1; D gene unclear. The CDR3 spans 17 residues. Germline lookup yields CDR1 MNHNY and CDR2 SVGAGI (reference sequence). CDR3 region: CASSEAYGTASYNEQLF. CDR3 bases: TGTGCCAGCAGTGAAGCGTATGGCACAGCCTCCTACAATGAGCAGCTCTTC.

This clonotype has a single count. The genes are TRBV29-1 and TRBJ2-1; the D call may be TRBD1 or TRBD2 (5 bases each). V was pared by 4 bases and J by 0 bases, with 16 bases between. This CDR3 comprises 16 residues. CDR1 and CDR2 (germline): SQVTM, ANQGSEA. The CDR3: CSVGGPAASSYNEQFF. As DNA, the CDR3 is TGCAGCGTTGGGGGCCCAGCGGCCAGCTCCTACAATGAGCAGTTCTTC.

This clonotype appeared many times. The chain links TRBV30 to TRBJ2-7; 9 positions agree with TRBD1. Per the germline V gene, CDR1 is GTSNPN and CDR2 is SVGIG (reference sequence). CDR3 size: 13 residues. V lost 3 bases to trimming and J lost 4 bases; unmatched junction nucleotides: 4. Here the CDR3 DNA reads TGTGCCTGGAGAGAGACAGGGGGTTACGAGCAGTACTTC. As protein: CAWRETGGYEQYF.

In this sample, this clonotype turned up many times. V gene TRBV28 combines with J gene TRBJ2-3; 12 bases line up with TRBD2. The trim removed 4 bases at V and 6 bases at J, leaving 8 bases unmatched. Germline CDR1 and CDR2: MDHEN and SYDVKM. The CDR3 sequence is 16 residues long. CDR3 bases: TGTGCCAGCAGTTCCCCGAGGACTAGCGGGATCGATACGCAGTATTTT. It is translated as CASSSPRTSGIDTQYF.

A word on this clonotype: Its ends do not fully match the called genes, so a read error is possible. The chain recombines TRBV25-1 with TRBJ2-2; the D gene could be TRBD1 or TRBD2 (5 bases each). CDR1 is MGHDK, CDR2 SYGVNS, per germline. The CDR3 loop spans 17 amino acids. The CDR3 here is CANSDPGRGDGTGELFF. The CDR3, as DNA: TGTGCCAACAGTGACCCCGGGCGAGGGGACGGCACCGGGGAGCTGTTTTTT.

This clonotype has a count of ten or more. A junction boundary mismatches the germline segment, possibly from a read error. The V call is TRBV29-1, the J call TRBJ2-7; D unclear. The CDR3 runs to 12 residues. Germline V gene data show CDR1 as SQVTM and CDR2 as ANQGSEA. CDR3 in amino acids: CSGKDATYEQHF. CDR3 in DNA: TGCAGCGGAAAAGACGCCACCTACGAGCAGCACTTC.

This clonotype was found many times. The genes are TRBV7-2 and TRBJ2-7, with D perhaps TRBD2 (5 bases). The germline V and J ends were trimmed by 3 bases and 4 bases, with 13 bases remaining between them. CDR1 and CDR2 from the germline V gene are SGHTA and FQGNSA. The CDR3 contains 14 residues. The CDR3 sequence is CASSFPVRGYEQYF. The DNA of the CDR3 is TGTGCCAGCAGCTTTCCTGTCCGAGGGTACGAGCAGTACTTC.

This clonotype has a single count. The chain uses TRBV20-1 and TRBJ1-2; D is possibly TRBD1 (6 bases). The CDR3 is made up of 16 amino acids. Germline assignment: CDR1 DFQATT and CDR2 SNEGSKA (reference sequence). The germline V and J ends were trimmed by 3 bases and 4 bases, with 21 bases remaining between them. The DNA for the CDR3 is TGCAGTGCTAGTATGGCGGGGGCGCCCGGTGGCTATGGCTACACCTTC. Translating it yields CSASMAGAPGGYGYTF.

This clonotype showed up many times. The chain carries TRBV20-1 and TRBJ1-2; unclear D gene. From germline, CDR1 is DFQATT and CDR2 SNEGSKA (reference sequence). The CDR3 covers 13 residues. The germline V and J ends were trimmed by 0 bases and 4 bases, with 9 bases remaining between them. In DNA, the CDR3 is TGCAGTGCTAGAGATCTGGGAATCTATGGCTACACCTTC. Protein sequence: CSARDLGIYGYTF.

There are many counts of this clonotype. The rearrangement links TRBV2 to TRBJ2-7; perhaps TRBD1 as D (5 bases). CDR3 length: 15 residues. Trimming left V 3 bases short and J 0 bases short, with 12 bases between. CDR1 SNHLY and CDR2 FYNNEI come from the germline V gene. CDR3 in amino acids: CASSEVAGPSYEQYF. CDR3 sequence (DNA): TGTGCCAGCAGTGAGGTGGCAGGGCCCTCCTACGAGCAGTACTTC.

Of note for this clonotype: At one of its ends the junction is not consistent with the germline gene, which may arise from a read error. This chain links TRBV13 with TRBJ2-3; 7 nucleotides match TRBD2. Per germline, CDR1 PRHDT and CDR2 FYEKMQ (reference sequence). This CDR3 is built from 13 residues. CDR3 DNA sequence: TGTGCCAGCAGCTCGACTAGCACAGATAAGCAGAATTTT. It specifies CASSSTSTDKQNF. The whole variable domain, filled in from reference TRBV13 and TRBJ2-3, reads AAGVIQSPRHLIKEKRETATLKCYPIPRHDTVYWYQQGPGQDPQFLISFYEKMQSDKGSIPDRFSAQQFSDYHSELNMSSLELGDSALYFCASSSTSTDKQNFGPGTRLTVL.

The chain joins TRBV5-6 to TRBJ1-1; D is undetermined. CDR3 length: 14 amino acids. With 0 bases removed from V and 2 bases from J, the gap between germline ends came to 8 bases. The germline gives CDR1 SGHDT, CDR2 YYEEEE. The CDR3 protein is CASSLVNSNTEAFF. CDR3 DNA: TGTGCCAGCAGCTTGGTCAACAGTAACACTGAAGCTTTCTTT.

This clonotype has ten or more counts. V and J are TRBV7-2 and TRBJ2-7; 8 bases fit TRBD1. This CDR3 spans 15 amino acids. Germline lookup yields CDR1 SGHTA and CDR2 FQGNSA. V shed 2 bases and J 4 bases; nucleotides not matched to a gene: 7. The CDR3 region has the DNA TGTGCCAGCAGCTTATTGGCCAGGGGGCTGTACGAGCAGTACTTC. Amino acid sequence: CASSLLARGLYEQYF.

This clonotype came up many times. The rearrangement uses TRBV20-1 and TRBJ2-3; TRBD2 aligns across 11 bases. The length of the CDR3 is 16 residues. V was clipped by 6 bases and J by 2 bases; unmatched bases: 10. Germline lookup yields CDR1 DFQATT and CDR2 SNEGSKA (reference sequence). The chain's CDR3 is CSAWGPSGGYTDTQYF. DNA for the CDR3: TGCAGTGCCTGGGGGCCTAGCGGGGGGTACACAGATACGCAGTATTTT.